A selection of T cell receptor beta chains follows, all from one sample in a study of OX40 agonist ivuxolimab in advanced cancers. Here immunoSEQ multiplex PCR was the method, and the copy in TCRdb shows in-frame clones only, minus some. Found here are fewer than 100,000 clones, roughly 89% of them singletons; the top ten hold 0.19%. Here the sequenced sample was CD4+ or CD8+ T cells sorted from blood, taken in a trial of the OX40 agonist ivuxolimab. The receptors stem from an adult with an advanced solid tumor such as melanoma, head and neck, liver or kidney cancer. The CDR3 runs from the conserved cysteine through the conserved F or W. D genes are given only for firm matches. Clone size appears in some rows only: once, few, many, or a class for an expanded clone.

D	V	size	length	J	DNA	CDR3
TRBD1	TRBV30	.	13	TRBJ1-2	TGTGCCTGGAGGACAGGGGGCGCGGGGGGCTACACCTTC	CAWRTGGAGGYTF
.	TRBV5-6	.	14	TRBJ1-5	TGTGCCAGCAGCTTGGGGTTTCGGAATCAGCCCCAGCATTTT	CASSLGFRNQPQHF
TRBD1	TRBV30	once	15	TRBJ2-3	TGTGCCTGGAGTGGTTCAGGGGGCGAGATAGATACGCAGTATTTT	CAWSGSGGEIDTQYF
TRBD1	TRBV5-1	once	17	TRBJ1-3	TGCGCCAGCAGCTTGCAAACTACAGGGGCGGCCGGAAACACCATATATTTT	CASSLQTTGAAGNTIYF
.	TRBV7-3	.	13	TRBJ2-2	TGTGCCAGCAGCTTAAGCGGCACCGGGGAGCTGTTTTTT	CASSLSGTGELFF
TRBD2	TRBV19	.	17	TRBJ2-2	TGTGCCAGTAGTAGGGGACTAGCGGGAAGCTGGACCGGGGAGCTGTTTTTT	CASSRGLAGSWTGELFF
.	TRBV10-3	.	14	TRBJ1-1	TGTGCCATCAGTGAGGTCAAGGGGTCTACTGAAGCTTTCTTT	CAISEVKGSTEAFF
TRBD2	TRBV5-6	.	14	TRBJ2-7	TGTGCCAGCTTGACTAGCGGGAGGGCCTACGAGCAGTACTTC	CASLTSGRAYEQYF
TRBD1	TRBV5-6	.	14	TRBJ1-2	TGTGCCAGCAGCTGGGGGACAGAAAGCTATGGCTACACCTTC	CASSWGTESYGYTF
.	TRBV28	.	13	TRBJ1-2	TGTGCCAGCAGCAGGCAGGGGATTCCTGGCTACACCTTC	CASSRQGIPGYTF
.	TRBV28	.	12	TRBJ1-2	TGTGCCAGCAGCAGTCAGGGGTTTGGCTACACCTTC	CASSSQGFGYTF
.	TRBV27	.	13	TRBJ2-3	TGTGCCAGCAGTCTATCAGTCACAGATACGCAGTATTTT	CASSLSVTDTQYF
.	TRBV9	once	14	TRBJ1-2	TGTGCCAGCAGCCGACAGGAGTTAAACTATGGCTACACCTTC	CASSRQELNYGYTF
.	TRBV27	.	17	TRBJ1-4	TGTGCCAGCAGTTTATACGGGACCTACTCAACTAATGAAAAACTGTTTTTT	CASSLYGTYSTNEKLFF
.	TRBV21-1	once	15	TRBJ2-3	TGTGCCAGCAGCCTGGGGGTGAAGGGCACAGATACGCAGTATTTT	CASSLGVKGTDTQYF
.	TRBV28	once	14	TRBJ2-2	TGTGCCAGCCCGGCGGGGCCGAACACCGGGGAGCTGTTTTTT	CASPAGPNTGELFF
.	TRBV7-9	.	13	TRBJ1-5	TGTGCCAGCAGTGCGGACAGCAATCAGCCCCAGCATTTT	CASSADSNQPQHF
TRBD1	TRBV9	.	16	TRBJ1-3	TGTGCCAGCAGCGTAGCCCGGACAGGGGAGAGAAACACCATATATTTT	CASSVARTGERNTIYF
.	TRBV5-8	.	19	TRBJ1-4	TGTGCCAGCAGCCCGATACCGCGAAGCAACAGGGAGCTGAATGAAAAACTGTTTTTT	CASSPIPRSNRELNEKLFF
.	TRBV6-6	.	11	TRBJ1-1	TGTGCCAGCAGTAAGACAGTTGAAGCTTTCTTT	CASSKTVEAFF
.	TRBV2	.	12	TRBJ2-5	TGTGCCAGCAGCTTCGACCAAGAGACCCAGTACTTC	CASSFDQETQYF
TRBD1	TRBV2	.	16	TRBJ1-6	TGTGCCAGCGGAAGGGACAGCTACTTTTTGGATTCACCCCTCCACTTT	CASGRDSYFLDSPLHF
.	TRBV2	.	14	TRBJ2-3	TGTGCCAGCAGTGAAATCCAACCGACTGATACGCAGTATTTT	CASSEIQPTDTQYF
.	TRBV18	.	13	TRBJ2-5	TGTGCCAGCCAAGCCGACAGGCAAGAGACCCAGTACTTC	CASQADRQETQYF
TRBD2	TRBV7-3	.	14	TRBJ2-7	TGTGCCAGCAGCTTTACTAGCGGGAGTTACGAGCAGTACTTC	CASSFTSGSYEQYF
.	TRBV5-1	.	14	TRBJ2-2	TGCGCCAGCAGCTTAGAGGGGGTCACCGGGGAGCTGTTTTTT	CASSLEGVTGELFF
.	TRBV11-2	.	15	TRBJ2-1	TGTGCCAGCAGCTTAGCGGGAAGCTCCTACAATGAGCAGTTCTTC	CASSLAGSSYNEQFF
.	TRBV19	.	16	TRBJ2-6	TGTGCCAGTAGTATAGGGGCCCACTCTGGGGCCAACGTCCTGACTTTC	CASSIGAHSGANVLTF
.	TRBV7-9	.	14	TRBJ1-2	TGTGCCAGCAGCGCCAGGGTGTTTAACTATGGCTACACCTTC	CASSARVFNYGYTF
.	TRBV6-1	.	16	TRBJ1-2	TGTGCCAGCAGTGAAGCAGGGACGGCGCGGGGGTATGGCTACACCTTC	CASSEAGTARGYGYTF
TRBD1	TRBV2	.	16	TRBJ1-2	TGTGCCAGCAGCCAACCTTTCCGGACAGGGAATCGGGGCTACACCTTC	CASSQPFRTGNRGYTF
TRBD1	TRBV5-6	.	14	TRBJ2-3	TGTGCCAGCAGCCCCGGACAGGGCACAGATACGCAGTATTTT	CASSPGQGTDTQYF
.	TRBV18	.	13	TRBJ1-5	TGTGCCAGCTCGGGAGGGGCGAATCAGCCCCAGCATTTT	CASSGGANQPQHF
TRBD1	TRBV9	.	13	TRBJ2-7	TGTGCCAGCAGCGTGGGGACAGTTAACGAGCAGTACTTC	CASSVGTVNEQYF
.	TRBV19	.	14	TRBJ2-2	TGTGCCAGTAGCCGGGGTACGACCACCGGGGAGCTGTTTTTT	CASSRGTTTGELFF
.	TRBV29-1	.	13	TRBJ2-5	TGCAGCGTTGACCAGACGGTCGGAGAGACCCAGTACTTC	CSVDQTVGETQYF
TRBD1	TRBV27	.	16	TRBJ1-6	TGTGCCAGCAGTCCCGACCGGACAGGAATTCGGTCACCCCTCCACTTT	CASSPDRTGIRSPLHF
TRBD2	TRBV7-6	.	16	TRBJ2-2	TGTGCCAGCAGCCGAGAACTAGCGGCGAACACCGGCGAGCTGTTTTTT	CASSRELAANTGELFF